The entry below gives a single TCR beta chain sequence along with its context. The antigen is unknown. These data belong to a study of vaccination and CD4 T cells after COVID-19. Stated treatment: roughly 10-day PBMC culture with coronavirus spike peptide pools or control peptides (ViraFEST assay). Under the ViraFEST approach, antigen-specific T cells were expanded with peptide pools and TCRs subsequently sequenced. Per-well cultures of millions of PBMCs received about 10 IU/ml IL-2 and 7.5 to 10 ug/ml peptide pools. Cultured CD4+ T cell DNA underwent sequencing with the Oncomine TCR Beta short-read assay. Each CDR3 protein is one row after TCRdb ran MiXCR on the PCR reads. This sample has over 15,000 distinct CDR3 sequences, with around 50% found just once. The sequencing sample was made of CD4+ T cells from blood, cultured in vitro. The sequence was obtained from a human donor who had recovered from COVID-19.

The CDR3 reads CSARTGTTSTDTQYF. The DNA of the CDR3 is TGCAGTGCTAGAACCGGGACAACTAGCACAGATACGCAGTATTTT. J is TRBJ2-3 and V is TRBV20-1, with D possibly being TRBD1 (6 bases). The V and J ends lost 2 bases and 0 bases respectively, with 12 bases between them. CDR1 DFQATT and CDR2 SNEGSKA come from the germline V gene (reference sequence). The CDR3 totals 15 residues.